One sample yielded the 32 T cell receptor beta chains listed below, sequenced in a study of T cell responses to AZD1222 COVID-19 vaccine (dated by TCRdb to 2020 to 2023). The library was produced with the immunoSEQ multiplex PCR assay. The table was pulled from immuneACCESS by TCRdb, which kept in-frame rearrangements only. Such tables lose some clones; where checked, under half of the loss comes from unresolved V genes, and the rest has no known cause. This sample is represented by 90,000 to 120,000 clones; about 90% of them were singletons. Under 7% of the sample is in the top ten clones. In light of the paper, this sample's time point label describes: baseline before first vaccination. The starting material was peripheral blood, obtained on day 0 of AZD1222 vaccination. The source of these receptors is an adult in good health.

The J gene is TRBJ1-6, the V gene TRBV7-2; no clear D. The CDR3 runs to 15 residues. Looked up from germline, CDR1 is SGHTA and CDR2 is FQGNSA. Between the trimmed V and J ends, which lost 0 bases and 7 bases, there was a span of 10 bases. CDR3 residues: CASSLAILRNSPLHF. In nucleotides, the CDR3 is TGTGCCAGCAGCTTAGCAATATTAAGGAATTCACCCCTCCACTTT.

The rearrangement links TRBV4-2 to TRBJ2-4, with D unresolved. Deletions cut 1 base from V and 2 bases from J, with 12 bases between. CDR1 and CDR2 from the germline V gene are LGHNA and YNFKEQ. CDR3 size: 16 residues. The CDR3, as DNA: TGTGCCAGCAGCCAAGGTGCGCTGAGCACCAAAAACATTCAGTACTTC. As protein: CASSQGALSTKNIQYF.

The chain is built from TRBV4-1 and TRBJ1-5; 9 positions match TRBD1. The trim removed 6 bases at V and 3 bases at J, leaving 3 bases unmatched. The CDR3 has 14 residues. Germline V lookup: CDR1 MGHRA, CDR2 YSYEKL. The CDR3 DNA reads TGCGCCAGCAGGGGGACAGGGATCAATCAGCCCCAGCATTTT. Residues: CASRGTGINQPQHF.

This rearrangement joins TRBV19 to TRBJ1-6; TRBD1 matches 7 bases. Germline V lookup: CDR1 LNHDA, CDR2 SQIVND (reference sequence). The CDR3 runs to 13 residues. The J segment lost 10 bases and the V segment lost 5 bases, leaving 5 bases of the junction unmatched. As DNA, the CDR3 is TGTGCCAGTAGTGACAGGGTGGAGTCACCCCTCCACTTT. Protein: CASSDRVESPLHF.

The chain couples TRBV30 to TRBJ2-1, with TRBD2 matching 7 bases. Losses at the gene ends were 8 bases for V and 8 bases for J; bases not matched to a gene: 15. The CDR3 spans 14 residues. Germline V gives CDR1 GTSNPN, CDR2 SVGIG (reference sequence). The CDR3, as DNA: TGTGCCAGTAAACAAGGACTAGATCGAGATGAGCAGTTCTTC. Protein: CASKQGLDRDEQFF.

The chain recombines TRBV4-1 with TRBJ2-3; TRBD2 agrees at 14 bases. This CDR3 has 18 amino acids. Germline-derived CDR1 and CDR2 are MGHRA and YSYEKL. V was pared by 1 base and J by 4 bases, with 7 bases of the junction left unmatched. The CDR3 sequence is CASSQVTSGRATPDTQYF. CDR3 coding DNA: TGCGCCAGCAGCCAAGTGACTAGCGGGAGGGCCACGCCAGATACGCAGTATTTT.

The rearrangement joins TRBV27 to TRBJ1-1, with 7 bases aligning to TRBD1. CDR3 length equals 16 residues. The V segment lost 4 bases and the J segment 2 bases; nucleotides outside the gene matches: 10. Germline-derived CDR1 and CDR2 are MNHEY and SMNVEV (reference sequence). In DNA form, the CDR3 reads TGTGCCAGCAGTTCCAGGACGGACAGGTTTAACACTGAAGCTTTCTTT. It encodes CASSSRTDRFNTEAFF.

This clone has a handful of counts. This sequence joins TRBV7-2 and TRBJ1-6, with D possibly matching TRBD1 (5 bases). V lost 0 bases and J 8 bases, leaving 14 bases between the germline ends. Germline CDR1 is SGHTA and CDR2 is FQGNSA. The length of the CDR3 is 16 residues. The CDR3 reads CASSLAGAGRDSPLHF. The CDR3, as DNA: TGTGCCAGCAGCTTAGCAGGGGCCGGTCGTGATTCACCCCTCCACTTT.

The chain uses TRBV3-1 (or the pseudogene TRBV3-2) and TRBJ1-6; D perhaps matches TRBD1 (6 bases). The germline gives CDR1 LGHDT, CDR2 YNNKEL (reference sequence). V gave up 5 bases and J gave up 10 bases, with 15 bases separating them. The CDR3 has 14 amino acids. In DNA, the CDR3 is TGTGCCAGCAGCGTGGGGGGCCCTAGCTCACCCCTCCACTTT. It yields the protein CASSVGGPSSPLHF.

Written as DNA, the CDR3 is TGTGCCAGCAGCTTAAACAGGGGAGCTAACTATGGCTACACCTTC. Its protein is CASSLNRGANYGYTF. This chain connects TRBV7-9 to TRBJ1-2, with 7 bases lining up with TRBD1. The J segment lost 0 bases and the V segment lost 2 bases, leaving 3 bases of the junction unmatched. Germline assignment: CDR1 SEHNR and CDR2 FQNEAQ (reference sequence). There are 15 residues in the CDR3.

The chain combines TRBV28 with TRBJ1-3, with 9 bases matching TRBD1. The ends lost 8 bases at V and 4 bases at J; junction bases unmatched: 15. Germline V gene data show CDR1 as MDHEN and CDR2 as SYDVKM. This CDR3 is 17 amino acids long. CDR3 sequence: CASSPPLGQGTGNTIYF. DNA for the CDR3: TGTGCCAGCTCCCCTCCGCTTGGACAGGGGACCGGAAACACCATATATTTT.

V gene TRBV7-9 combines with J gene TRBJ2-7; 7 positions agree with TRBD1. Germline-derived CDR1 and CDR2 are SEHNR and FQNEAQ (reference sequence). Trimming cost V 4 bases and J 2 bases; bases outside gene matches: 8. This CDR3 contains 15 residues. This chain's CDR3 is CASSSHRDRTYEQYF. In DNA, the CDR3 is TGTGCCAGCAGCTCCCACCGGGACAGAACCTACGAGCAGTACTTC.

This chain connects TRBV28 to TRBJ2-3, with D hard to call. The ends were cut back, 3 bases at V and 4 bases at J, with 11 bases in the middle. The V gene's germline CDR1 is MDHEN and CDR2 SYDVKM. The CDR3 loop spans 14 amino acids. The CDR3 reads CASSLPPLSDTQYF. CDR3 DNA: TGTGCCAGCAGTTTGCCACCCCTTTCAGATACGCAGTATTTT.

This chain joins TRBV9 and TRBJ2-2, with 10 bases fitting TRBD2. V shed 4 bases, J shed 3 bases, and the junction held 6 bases outside the gene matches. The CDR3 is 16 residues long. CDR1 and CDR2 from the germline V gene are SGDLS and YYNGEE. Here the CDR3 reads CASSPPGLAYTGELFF. CDR3 in DNA: TGTGCCAGCAGCCCCCCGGGACTAGCGTACACCGGGGAGCTGTTTTTT.

This chain uses TRBV3-1 (or the pseudogene TRBV3-2) with TRBJ1-3; D unresolved. The germline V gene has CDR1 LGHDT and CDR2 YNNKEL (reference sequence). The length of the CDR3 is 15 residues. Trimming removed 2 bases at V and 4 bases at J, with 12 bases between. The CDR3 region is CASSQSDTYGNTIYF. DNA for the CDR3: TGTGCCAGCAGCCAATCCGACACGTACGGAAACACCATATATTTT.

This chain joins TRBV6-5 and TRBJ2-2; D is unresolved. Germline CDR1 and CDR2: MNHEY and SVGAGI. V was trimmed by 7 bases and J by 11 bases, leaving 11 bases between them. This CDR3 region has 11 residues. The CDR3 DNA follows: TGTGCCAGCACAAAGGAAGGCGAGCTGTTTTTT. Translation: CASTKEGELFF.

This chain links TRBV7-2 with TRBJ2-5; 11 bases map to TRBD1. The trim removed 5 bases at V and 4 bases at J, leaving 9 bases unmatched. CDR3 length equals 16 residues. Germline assignment: CDR1 SGHTA and CDR2 FQGNSA. The CDR3 nucleotides read TGTGCCAGCAGCCCGAACGGACAGGGGGCATTAGAGACCCAGTACTTC. Protein sequence: CASSPNGQGALETQYF.

This chain links TRBV19 with TRBJ1-4, with D possibly matching TRBD1 (6 bases). Germline V lookup: CDR1 LNHDA, CDR2 SQIVND (reference sequence). This CDR3 comprises 15 residues. Trimming stripped 5 bases from V and 1 base from J, with 11 bases between. Here the CDR3 reads CASSFQTGTNEKLFF. In DNA form, the CDR3 reads TGTGCCAGTAGTTTCCAGACAGGAACTAATGAAAAACTGTTTTTT.

The sample holds one count of this clone. The chain combines TRBV5-1 with TRBJ2-5; D is undetermined. This CDR3 is 13 amino acids long. Germline CDR1 and CDR2: SGHRS and YFSETQ. V lost 0 bases and J lost 4, with 7 bases in between. The CDR3 DNA reads as TGCGCCAGCAGCTTGGCTGGGTCAGAGACCCAGTACTTC. Amino acids: CASSLAGSETQYF. The complete variable domain, with remaining parts taken from reference TRBV5-1 and TRBJ2-5, reads KAGVTQTPRYLIKTRGQQVTLSCSPISGHRSVSWYQQTPGQGLQFLFEYFSETQRNKGNFPGRFSGRQFSNSRSEMNVSTLELGDSALYLCASSLAGSETQYFGPGTRLLVL.

The chain links TRBV6-2 or TRBV6-3 to TRBJ1-5; D might be TRBD1 (6 bases). Trimming cost V 1 base and J 0 bases, with 7 bases left between them. The CDR3 is 15 residues long. Germline CDR1 reads MNHEY; CDR2 reads SVGEGT. The CDR3 DNA sequence: TGTGCCAGCAGTTACTACAGGGATAGCAATCAGCCCCAGCATTTT. Protein: CASSYYRDSNQPQHF.

This clone has more than one count but fewer than ten. The chain employs TRBV29-1 and TRBJ2-7, with TRBD1 identical over 7 bases. Unmatched junction bases numbered 12, after V lost 2 bases and J lost 8 bases. The CDR3 spans 14 residues. The germline V gene encodes CDR1 SQVTM and CDR2 ANQGSEA. Here the CDR3 reads CSVERYQGDSQQYF. CDR3 sequence (DNA): TGCAGCGTTGAACGCTATCAGGGGGATTCTCAGCAGTACTTC.

The chain's CDR3 is CASSQDHPGRALHF. The DNA for the CDR3 is TGCGCCAGCAGCCAAGATCATCCCGGCAGGGCCCTCCACTTT. The rearrangement links TRBV4-3 to TRBJ1-6; D is perhaps TRBD1 (5 bases). CDR1 and CDR2 from the germline V gene are LGHNA and YSLEER. V lost 0 bases and J lost 14, with 14 bases in between. The CDR3 is made up of 14 amino acids.

CDR3 DNA sequence: TGTGCCAGCAGCGTCCCGGAAGGGTACGAGCAGTACTTC. As protein: CASSVPEGYEQYF. The chain employs TRBV6-5 and TRBJ2-7; D remains unclear. V gave up 6 bases and J gave up 4 bases, with 13 bases separating them. The length of the CDR3 is 13 residues. Germline CDR1 reads MNHEY; CDR2 reads SVGAGI.

The chain recombines TRBV7-2 with TRBJ1-5; D may be TRBD1 (5 bases). CDR1 and CDR2 (germline): SGHTA, FQGNSA. V dropped 5 bases and J dropped 3 bases, with 17 bases sitting between them. There are 16 residues in the CDR3. The CDR3 DNA reads as TGTGCCAGCAGCCTAAGCCGCACAGGAATCAATCAGCCCCAGCATTTT. Protein: CASSLSRTGINQPQHF.

The chain couples TRBV18 to TRBJ2-7; D gene uncertain. Germline V gene data show CDR1 as KGHSH and CDR2 as LQKENI. Between the trimmed V and J ends, which lost 0 bases and 2 bases, there was a span of 8 bases. This CDR3 is 14 amino acids long. The chain's CDR3 is CASSPPGSAYEQYF. CDR3 bases: TGTGCCAGCTCACCACCTGGCTCGGCCTACGAGCAGTACTTC.

The rearrangement joins TRBV4-3 to TRBJ2-2, with TRBD1 as a possible D gene (5 bases). The CDR3 spans 15 residues. V lost 1 base and J lost 3, with 9 bases in between. Germline values: CDR1 LGHNA, CDR2 YSLEER. CDR3 sequence: CASSQAVGDTGELFF. CDR3 nucleotides: TGCGCCAGCAGCCAAGCAGTAGGGGACACCGGGGAGCTGTTTTTT.

This chain joins TRBV19 and TRBJ1-5; D gene ambiguous. Germline CDR1 is LNHDA and CDR2 is SQIVND (reference sequence). V lost 3 bases and J lost 0, with 9 bases in between. CDR3 length: 15 residues. The CDR3 protein is CASSMSWGSNQPQHF. In DNA, the CDR3 is TGTGCCAGTAGTATGTCGTGGGGTAGCAATCAGCCCCAGCATTTT.

The chain is built from TRBV7-2 and TRBJ1-1; 8 positions match TRBD1. The CDR3 runs 16 residues. Germline-derived CDR1 and CDR2 are SGHTA and FQGNSA. With V trimmed by 5 bases and J by 5 bases, 13 bases remained unmatched. The CDR3: CASSAYRGRVGTEAFF. The CDR3 coding sequence is TGTGCCAGCAGCGCCTACAGGGGGAGGGTTGGGACTGAAGCTTTCTTT.

This sequence joins TRBV24-1 and TRBJ2-1; tentative D call: TRBD1 (5 bases). This CDR3 region has 16 residues. Germline CDR1 and CDR2: KGHDR and SFDVKD. Trimming shortened V by 3 bases and J by 7 bases, and 18 bases separated the two germline ends. CDR3 sequence: CATSDRSAGNGNEQFF. The CDR3 DNA reads as TGTGCCACCAGTGATAGGTCGGCAGGGAATGGGAATGAGCAGTTCTTC.

The V and J genes are TRBV14 and TRBJ2-1, with 10 bases aligning to TRBD2. This CDR3 is built from 15 residues. J lost 6 bases, V lost 0 bases, and 2 bases had no gene match. CDR1 is SGHDN and CDR2 is FVKESK in the germline V gene. The CDR3 is CASSQESGRANEQFF. The CDR3 nucleotides read TGTGCCAGCAGCCAAGAGAGCGGGAGGGCCAATGAGCAGTTCTTC.

V gene TRBV28 combines with J gene TRBJ1-5; D gene unclear. The CDR3 has 12 amino acids. Trimming removed 6 bases at V and 7 bases at J, with 10 bases between. Germline assignment: CDR1 MDHEN and CDR2 SYDVKM. The CDR3 sequence: CASRITRQPQHF. Here the CDR3 DNA reads TGTGCCAGCAGAATTACCCGGCAGCCCCAGCATTTT.

A single count supports this clone. The chain couples TRBV5-1 to TRBJ1-1, with D unresolved. This CDR3 is built from 14 residues. The V end was cut by 2 bases, the J end by 1 base, with 9 bases between. Germline V gene data show CDR1 as SGHRS and CDR2 as YFSETQ. The CDR3 loop reads CASSLRAGNTEAFF. The CDR3, as DNA: TGCGCCAGCAGCTTAAGGGCAGGGAACACTGAAGCTTTCTTT.